A single sample gave rise to the 20 T cell receptor beta chains below, sequenced in a study of T cell responses to AZD1222 COVID-19 vaccine. Profiling relied on immunoSEQ multiplex PCR, and the TCRdb table lists in-frame clones only, not all of them. Altogether 150,000 to 200,000 clones are present, approximately 86% being singletons, with the ten largest covering 11%. The sequenced sample was peripheral blood, obtained 28 days after the second AZD1222 dose. The origin of the receptors is an adult who received the AZD1222 COVID-19 vaccine.

This clone was recorded once. The chain joins TRBV20-1 to TRBJ2-1; unclear D gene. The CDR3 has 14 amino acids. V shed 3 bases and J shed 0 bases, with 9 bases lying between them. Germline loops: CDR1 DFQATT, CDR2 SNEGSKA (reference sequence). DNA for the CDR3: TGCAGTGCTAGTAGGGCGTTCTCCTACAATGAGCAGTTCTTC. This encodes CSASRAFSYNEQFF.

With respect to this clone: This sample also contains other DNA sequences that code for the same CDR3. The chain combines TRBV10-3 with TRBJ1-1; TRBD1 is a possible D gene (6 bases). Per the germline V gene, CDR1 is ENHRY and CDR2 is SYGVKD. This CDR3 region has 14 residues. The V end lost 3 bases, the J end lost 4 bases, and 12 bases lay between the germline ends. The chain's CDR3 is CAISEGGLGTEAFF. The CDR3 coding sequence is TGTGCCATCAGTGAAGGGGGGTTAGGCACTGAAGCTTTCTTT.

This clone was seen a few times. The chain combines TRBV25-1 with TRBJ1-4; TRBD1 might be the D (5 bases). Per germline, CDR1 MGHDK and CDR2 SYGVNS. CDR3 size: 14 residues. Trimming shortened V by 6 bases and J by 3 bases, and 11 bases separated the two germline ends. The CDR3 DNA reads TGTGCCAGCAGAGACAGTCTCGCTAATGAAAAACTGTTTTTT. Translation: CASRDSLANEKLFF.

The chain employs TRBV5-1 and TRBJ1-2; D is ambiguous. The CDR3 is made up of 15 amino acids. Germline V gene sequence: CDR1 SGHRS, CDR2 YFSETQ. Trimming cost V 0 bases and J 2 bases, with 11 bases left between them. CDR3 coding DNA: TGCGCCAGCAGCTTGGGTGGGCTTACGAACTATGGCTACACCTTC. It codes for CASSLGGLTNYGYTF.

A single count supports this clone. The V call is TRBV5-6, the J call TRBJ1-3, with D unresolved. From germline, CDR1 is SGHDT and CDR2 YYEEEE. This CDR3 spans 15 amino acids. V lost 4 bases to trimming and J lost 4 bases, with 15 bases between them. CDR3 sequence: CASSPKPGPGNTIYF. CDR3 sequence (DNA): TGTGCCAGCAGCCCTAAACCAGGACCGGGAAACACCATATATTTT.

J is TRBJ1-1 and V is TRBV3-1 (or the pseudogene TRBV3-2), with D uncertain. This CDR3 has 13 amino acids. The V gene's germline CDR1 is LGHDT and CDR2 YNNKEL (reference sequence). The V gene lost 4 bases and the J gene lost 4 bases, with 10 bases spanning the gap. The CDR3 DNA sequence: TGTGCCAGCAGCCCGGGCCCCGGCACTGAAGCTTTCTTT. Translation: CASSPGPGTEAFF.

Only a few counts were recorded for this clone. Other DNA sequences in the same sample also yield this CDR3. The chain employs TRBV29-1 and TRBJ2-7; D is unclear. Trimming took off 7 bases at V and 3 bases at J, with 10 bases between the two ends. The germline gives CDR1 SQVTM, CDR2 ANQGSEA. The CDR3 is 11 residues long. CDR3 DNA: TGCAGCGCCCGCAGTAGCTACGAGCAGTACTTC. Its translation is CSARSSYEQYF.

The CDR3 DNA sequence: TGTGCCTGGAGCGCAGACAGGGGTAGCACAGATACGCAGTATTTT. As protein: CAWSADRGSTDTQYF. The V gene is TRBV30, the J gene TRBJ2-3; 8 bases line up with TRBD1. CDR1 and CDR2 from the germline V gene are GTSNPN and SVGIG (reference sequence). The CDR3 sequence is 15 residues long. The V gene end was trimmed by 3 bases and the J gene end by 0 bases; junction bases not matched to a gene: 5.

V gene TRBV5-1 combines with J gene TRBJ2-5, with TRBD1 matching 7 bases. CDR3 length: 14 amino acids. V shed 5 bases and J 5 bases; nucleotides not matched to a gene: 9. The germline V gene has CDR1 SGHRS and CDR2 YFSETQ. The CDR3 coding sequence is TGCGCCAGCAGAAAGGGGGCCCAAGGGGAGACCCAGTACTTC. Encoded protein: CASRKGAQGETQYF.

V is TRBV28 and J is TRBJ2-7; either TRBD1 or TRBD2 may fit D (6 bases each). From germline, CDR1 is MDHEN and CDR2 SYDVKM. This CDR3 is built from 15 residues. V lost 6 bases to trimming and J lost 5 bases, with 20 bases between them. The CDR3 region is CASRPQTSRGDEQYF. The CDR3 DNA reads TGTGCCAGCAGACCTCAGACTAGTAGGGGGGACGAGCAGTACTTC.

CDR3 coding DNA: TGCGCCAGCAGCCAAGAGGTGGGGCAGGAGTATGAAAAACTGTTTTTT. It codes for CASSQEVGQEYEKLFF. The chain couples TRBV4-3 to TRBJ1-4, with a possible D match to TRBD1 (5 bases). V gave up 0 bases and J gave up 6 bases, with 14 bases separating them. Per the germline V gene, CDR1 is LGHNA and CDR2 is YSLEER. The CDR3 runs to 16 residues.

The V and J genes are TRBV7-3 and TRBJ2-2; weak D call: TRBD1 (6 bases). The length of the CDR3 is 14 residues. CDR1 is SGHTA and CDR2 is FQGTGA in the germline V gene. V dropped 7 bases and J dropped 2 bases, with 11 bases sitting between them. CDR3 amino acids: CASKQDSNTGELFF. The CDR3 DNA follows: TGTGCCAGCAAGCAGGACAGCAACACCGGGGAGCTGTTTTTT.

Comments on this clone: At one end, the junction sequence differs from germline, possibly due to a read error. V usage is TRBV7-7 and J usage is TRBJ2-5, with D unclear. The CDR3 is made up of 14 amino acids. Germline loops: CDR1 SSHAT, CDR2 FNYEAQ (reference sequence). The CDR3 protein is CASSSGGFQETQYF. CDR3 sequence (DNA): TGTGCTAGCAGCTCCGGCGGATTCCAAGAGACCCAGTACTTC.

V is TRBV5-5 and J is TRBJ1-2, with D unclear. Germline V lookup: CDR1 SGHKS, CDR2 YYEKEE (reference sequence). The length of the CDR3 is 13 residues. V shed 1 base and J shed 9 bases, with 13 bases lying between them. CDR3 in DNA: TGTGCCAGCAGCTTGTCGGGAGACGGGAGCTACACCTTC. Protein sequence: CASSLSGDGSYTF. Full variable domain (remainder filled in from reference TRBV5-5 and TRBJ1-2): DAGVTQSPTHLIKTRGQQVTLRCSPISGHKSVSWYQQVLGQGPQFIFQYYEKEERGRGNFPDRFSARQFPNYSSELNVNALLLGDSALYLCASSLSGDGSYTFGSGTRLTVV.

The rearrangement uses TRBV11-2 and TRBJ2-7, with 12 nucleotides matching TRBD2. The V gene's germline CDR1 is SGHAT and CDR2 FQNNGV. V trimming: 4 bases; J trimming: 2 bases; junction bases outside the gene matches: 3. This CDR3 is 15 amino acids long. The CDR3 protein is CASSSLAGGAYEQYF. In DNA form, the CDR3 reads TGTGCCAGCAGCTCACTAGCGGGGGGTGCCTACGAGCAGTACTTC.

CDR3 in amino acids: CASSKDREGNYGYTF. The DNA for the CDR3 is TGTGCCAGCAGTAAGGACAGGGAAGGAAACTATGGCTACACCTTC. The V gene is TRBV6-5, the J gene TRBJ1-2; TRBD1 agrees at 8 bases. CDR1 and CDR2 from the germline V gene are MNHEY and SVGAGI. The CDR3 is 15 residues long. V lost 5 bases and J lost 2; bases outside the gene matches: 7.

This chain connects TRBV6-1 to TRBJ2-7, with D possibly matching TRBD1 (5 bases). The CDR3 loop spans 13 amino acids. V lost 2 bases and J 5 bases, leaving 10 bases between the germline ends. Per germline, CDR1 MNHNS and CDR2 SASEGT. CDR3 protein: CASSEFWGNEQYF. DNA of the CDR3: TGTGCCAGCAGTGAATTTTGGGGCAACGAGCAGTACTTC.

The gene calls are TRBV7-2 and TRBJ1-6; D call uncertain. This CDR3 spans 15 amino acids. The V and J ends lost 5 bases and 0 bases respectively, with 8 bases between them. Germline CDR1 is SGHTA and CDR2 is FQGNSA. CDR3 residues: CASSPLSSYNSPLHF. DNA for the CDR3: TGTGCCAGCAGCCCTCTAAGCTCCTATAATTCACCCCTCCACTTT.

This chain uses TRBV19 with TRBJ1-2, with D unresolved. Trimming stripped 5 bases from V and 0 bases from J, with 16 bases between. Germline CDR1 reads LNHDA; CDR2 reads SQIVND (reference sequence). The CDR3 consists of 16 residues. CDR3 sequence reads: CASSLSPGRTNYGYTF. In nucleotides, the CDR3 is TGTGCCAGTAGTCTTTCCCCGGGGAGGACTAACTATGGCTACACCTTC.

This chain uses TRBV19 with TRBJ2-4; 7 nucleotides align to TRBD1. After removal of 6 bases from V and 7 bases from J, the junction contained 9 bases not matched to a gene. CDR1 is LNHDA and CDR2 is SQIVND in the germline V gene (reference sequence). This CDR3 contains 14 residues. The CDR3 spells CASRPGQDGNIQYF. In nucleotides, the CDR3 is TGTGCCAGTAGGCCTGGACAGGATGGGAACATTCAGTACTTC.